This TCR beta chain emerged from a study of T cell repertoires in cytomegalovirus infection. Background on the study: Public signatures in TCR beta pointed to CMV infection and matching HLA type. Notes on the study in general: The ex vivo response showed dominance by HLA-C-restricted CMV-specific TCR beta clonotypes. Public TCR beta family frequency separated CMV-and-HLA carriers, including in an independent cohort.

The germline gives CDR1 DFQATT, CDR2 SNEGSKA (reference sequence). Trimming at V came to 2 bases and at J to 4 bases, leaving 16 bases not matched to a gene. The CDR3 contains 17 residues. TCRdb re-derived calls from the reads in MiXCR, one entry per CDR3 protein. The sample has hundreds of thousands of distinct CDR3 sequences, under 8.5% seen once. About this clonotype: Its antigen remains unidentified.

This receptor was taken from a human donor in good health (CMV status not recorded). Some clones in this sample may be carry-over from other donors' samples. Sequences were obtained from PBMCs. The V gene is TRBV20-1, the J gene TRBJ1-2; 7 positions match TRBD1. The CDR3 DNA follows: TGCAGTGCTAGACGACCAAACACAGGGGCAACTGCCTATGGCTACACCTTC. Translated, it gives CSARRPNTGATAYGYTF.